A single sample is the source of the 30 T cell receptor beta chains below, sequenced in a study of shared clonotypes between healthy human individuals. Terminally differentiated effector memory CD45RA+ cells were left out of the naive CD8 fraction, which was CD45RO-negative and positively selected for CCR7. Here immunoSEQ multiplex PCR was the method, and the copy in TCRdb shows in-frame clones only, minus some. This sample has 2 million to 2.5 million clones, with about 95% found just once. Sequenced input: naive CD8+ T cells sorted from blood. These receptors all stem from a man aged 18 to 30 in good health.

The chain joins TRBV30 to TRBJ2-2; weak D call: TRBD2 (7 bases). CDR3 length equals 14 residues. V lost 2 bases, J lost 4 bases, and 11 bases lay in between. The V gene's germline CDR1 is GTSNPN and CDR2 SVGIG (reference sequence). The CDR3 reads CAWSQRGGTGELFF. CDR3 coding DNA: TGTGCCTGGAGTCAAAGGGGGGGCACCGGGGAGCTGTTTTTT.

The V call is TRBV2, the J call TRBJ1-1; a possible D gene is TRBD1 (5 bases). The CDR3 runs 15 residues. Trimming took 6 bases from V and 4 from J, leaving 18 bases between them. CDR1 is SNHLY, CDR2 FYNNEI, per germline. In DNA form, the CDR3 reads TGTGCCAGCAGAGACCTCCAGGGAGGTGGCACTGAAGCTTTCTTT. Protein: CASRDLQGGGTEAFF.

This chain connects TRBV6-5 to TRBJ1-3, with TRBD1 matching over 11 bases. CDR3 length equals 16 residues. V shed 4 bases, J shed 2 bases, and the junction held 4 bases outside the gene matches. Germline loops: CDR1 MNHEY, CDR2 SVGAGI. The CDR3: CASSSGQGGTGNTIYF. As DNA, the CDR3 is TGTGCCAGCAGTTCGGGACAGGGGGGGACTGGAAACACCATATATTTT.

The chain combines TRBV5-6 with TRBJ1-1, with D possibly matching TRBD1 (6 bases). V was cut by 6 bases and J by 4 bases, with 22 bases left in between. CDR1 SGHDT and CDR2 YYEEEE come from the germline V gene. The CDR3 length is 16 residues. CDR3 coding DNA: TGTGCCAGCACCGCTCCGGGAGAGGGGGTGATCACTGAAGCTTTCTTT. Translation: CASTAPGEGVITEAFF.

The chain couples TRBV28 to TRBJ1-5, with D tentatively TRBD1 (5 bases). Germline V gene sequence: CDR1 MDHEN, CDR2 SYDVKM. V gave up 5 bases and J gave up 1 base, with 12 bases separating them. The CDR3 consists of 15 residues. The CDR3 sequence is CASSRTGQSNQPQHF. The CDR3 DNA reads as TGTGCCAGCAGTCGTACGGGGCAGAGCAATCAGCCCCAGCATTTT.

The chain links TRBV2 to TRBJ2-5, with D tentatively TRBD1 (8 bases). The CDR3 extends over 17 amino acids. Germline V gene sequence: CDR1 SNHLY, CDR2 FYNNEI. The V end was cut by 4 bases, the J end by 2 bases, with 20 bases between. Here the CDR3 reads CASSVTGGDRGQETQYF. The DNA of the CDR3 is TGTGCCAGCAGTGTCACGGGGGGTGACAGGGGACAAGAGACCCAGTACTTC.

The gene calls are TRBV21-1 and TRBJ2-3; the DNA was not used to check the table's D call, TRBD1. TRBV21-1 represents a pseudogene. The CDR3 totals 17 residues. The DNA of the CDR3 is TGTGCCAGCAGCAACCGCCTTAAAGGGGTTAGCACAGATACGCAGTATTTT. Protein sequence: CASSNRLKGVSTDTQYF.

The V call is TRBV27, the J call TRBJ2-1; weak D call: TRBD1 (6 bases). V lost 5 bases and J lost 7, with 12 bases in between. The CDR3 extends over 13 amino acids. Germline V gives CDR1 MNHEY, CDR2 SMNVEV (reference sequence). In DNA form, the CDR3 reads TGTGCCAGCAGTCCAGGGGTCGGAAATGAGCAGTTCTTC. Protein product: CASSPGVGNEQFF.

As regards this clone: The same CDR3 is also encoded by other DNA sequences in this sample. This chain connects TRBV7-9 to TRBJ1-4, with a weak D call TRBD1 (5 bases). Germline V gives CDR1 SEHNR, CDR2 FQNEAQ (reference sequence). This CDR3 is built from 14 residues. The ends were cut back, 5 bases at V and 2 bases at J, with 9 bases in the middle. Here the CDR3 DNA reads TGTGCCAGCAGCCCTTCAGGGACTAATGAAAAACTGTTTTTT. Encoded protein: CASSPSGTNEKLFF.

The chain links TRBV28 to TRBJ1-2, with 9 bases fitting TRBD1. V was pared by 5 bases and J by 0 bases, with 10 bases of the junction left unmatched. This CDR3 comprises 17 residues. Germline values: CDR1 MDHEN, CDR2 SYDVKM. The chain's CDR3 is CASSRRDRAHANYGYTF. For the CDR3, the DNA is TGTGCCAGCAGTCGGCGGGACAGGGCTCATGCTAACTATGGCTACACCTTC.

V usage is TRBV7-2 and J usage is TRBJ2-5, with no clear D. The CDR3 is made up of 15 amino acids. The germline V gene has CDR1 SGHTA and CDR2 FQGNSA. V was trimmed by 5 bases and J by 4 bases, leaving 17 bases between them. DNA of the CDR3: TGTGCCAGCAGCCCCTCTGTGTTGGGTGGAGAGACCCAGTACTTC. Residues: CASSPSVLGGETQYF.

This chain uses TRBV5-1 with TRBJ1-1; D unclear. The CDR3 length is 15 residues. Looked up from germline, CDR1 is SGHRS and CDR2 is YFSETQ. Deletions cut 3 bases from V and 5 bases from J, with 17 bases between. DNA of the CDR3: TGCGCCAGCAGCTCTTCGACACCTCCGAGTACTGAAGCTTTCTTT. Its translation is CASSSSTPPSTEAFF.

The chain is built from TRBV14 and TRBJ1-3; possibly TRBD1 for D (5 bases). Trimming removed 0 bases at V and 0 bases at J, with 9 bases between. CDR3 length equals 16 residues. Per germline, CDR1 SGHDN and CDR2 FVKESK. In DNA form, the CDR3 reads TGTGCCAGCAGCCAAGAACCGGGGCCCTCTGGAAACACCATATATTTT. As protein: CASSQEPGPSGNTIYF.

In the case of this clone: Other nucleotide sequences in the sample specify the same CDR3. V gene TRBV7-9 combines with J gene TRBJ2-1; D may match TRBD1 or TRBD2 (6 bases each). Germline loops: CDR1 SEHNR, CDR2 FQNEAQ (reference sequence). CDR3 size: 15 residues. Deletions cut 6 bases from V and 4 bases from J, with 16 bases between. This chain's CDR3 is CASSPPGASYNEQFF. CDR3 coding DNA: TGTGCCAGCAGTCCCCCGGGGGCTTCGTACAATGAGCAGTTCTTC.

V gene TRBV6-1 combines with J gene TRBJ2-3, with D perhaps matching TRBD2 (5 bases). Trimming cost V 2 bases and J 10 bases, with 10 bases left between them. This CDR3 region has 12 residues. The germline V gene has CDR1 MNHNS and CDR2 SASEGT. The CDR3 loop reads CASSEILGSQYF. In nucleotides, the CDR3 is TGTGCCAGCAGTGAAATACTAGGATCGCAGTATTTT.

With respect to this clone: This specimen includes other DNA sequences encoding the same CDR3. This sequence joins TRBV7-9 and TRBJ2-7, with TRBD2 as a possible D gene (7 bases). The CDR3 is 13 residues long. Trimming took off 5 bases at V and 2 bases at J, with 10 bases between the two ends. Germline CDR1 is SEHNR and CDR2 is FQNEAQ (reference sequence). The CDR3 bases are TGTGCCAGCAGCAGCGGGACAACCTACGAGCAGTACTTC. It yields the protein CASSSGTTYEQYF.

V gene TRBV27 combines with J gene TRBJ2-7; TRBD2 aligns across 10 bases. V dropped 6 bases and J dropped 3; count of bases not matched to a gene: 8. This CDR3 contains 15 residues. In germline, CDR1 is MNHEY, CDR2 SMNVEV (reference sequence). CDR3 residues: CASRPGLAIYYEQYF. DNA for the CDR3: TGTGCCAGCAGACCGGGACTAGCGATCTACTACGAGCAGTACTTC.

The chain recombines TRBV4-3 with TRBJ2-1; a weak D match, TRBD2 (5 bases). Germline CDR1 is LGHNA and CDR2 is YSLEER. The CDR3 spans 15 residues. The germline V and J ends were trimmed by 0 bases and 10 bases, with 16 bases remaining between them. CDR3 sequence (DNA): TGCGCCAGCAGCCAAGACAGAGGGCTAGCAGAGGAGCAGTTCTTC. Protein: CASSQDRGLAEEQFF.

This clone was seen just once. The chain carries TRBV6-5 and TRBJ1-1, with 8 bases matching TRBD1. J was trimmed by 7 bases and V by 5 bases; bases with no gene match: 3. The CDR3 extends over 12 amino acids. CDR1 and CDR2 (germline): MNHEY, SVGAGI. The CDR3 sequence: CASSRTGNEAFF. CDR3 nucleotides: TGTGCCAGCAGTCGGACAGGGAATGAAGCTTTCTTT.

As DNA, the CDR3 is TGTGCCAGCAGGGGCACTAGCGGGATTCCCGGGGAGCTGTTTTTT. Amino acids: CASRGTSGIPGELFF. The rearrangement links TRBV6-5 to TRBJ2-2, with 10 bases that match TRBD2. Germline V CDR1 and CDR2: MNHEY, SVGAGI. CDR3 length: 15 residues. After removal of 6 bases from V and 6 bases from J, the junction contained 7 bases not matched to a gene.

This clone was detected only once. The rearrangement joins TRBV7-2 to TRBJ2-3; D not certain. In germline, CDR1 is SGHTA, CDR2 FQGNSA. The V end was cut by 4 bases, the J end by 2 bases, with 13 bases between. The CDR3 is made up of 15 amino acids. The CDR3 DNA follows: TGTGCCAGCAGCTCCCTCATGGGTCTCACAGATACGCAGTATTTT. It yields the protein CASSSLMGLTDTQYF.

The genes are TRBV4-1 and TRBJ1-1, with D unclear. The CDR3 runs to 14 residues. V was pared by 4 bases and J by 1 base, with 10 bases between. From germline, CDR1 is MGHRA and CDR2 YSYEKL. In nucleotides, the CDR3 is TGCGCCAGCAGCCGGGAGGAAGGGAACACTGAAGCTTTCTTT. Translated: CASSREEGNTEAFF.

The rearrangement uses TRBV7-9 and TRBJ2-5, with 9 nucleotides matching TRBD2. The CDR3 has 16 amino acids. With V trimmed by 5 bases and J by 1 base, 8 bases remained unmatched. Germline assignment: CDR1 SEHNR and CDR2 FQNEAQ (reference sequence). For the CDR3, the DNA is TGTGCCAGCAGCGCTAACCGACTAGCGGCCCAAGAGACCCAGTACTTC. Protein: CASSANRLAAQETQYF.

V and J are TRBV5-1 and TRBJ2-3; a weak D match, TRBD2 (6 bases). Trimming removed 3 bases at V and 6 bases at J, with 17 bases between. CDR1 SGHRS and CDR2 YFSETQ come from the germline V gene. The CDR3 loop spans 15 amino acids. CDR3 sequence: CASSYYSGGVDTQYF. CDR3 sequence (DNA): TGCGCCAGCAGCTACTATAGCGGAGGGGTGGATACGCAGTATTTT.

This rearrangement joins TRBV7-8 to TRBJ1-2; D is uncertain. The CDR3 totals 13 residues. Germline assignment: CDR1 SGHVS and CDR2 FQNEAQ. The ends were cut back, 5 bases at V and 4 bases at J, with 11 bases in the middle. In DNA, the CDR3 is TGTGCCAGCAGCCCGGGTGATAGCTATGGCTACACCTTC. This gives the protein CASSPGDSYGYTF.

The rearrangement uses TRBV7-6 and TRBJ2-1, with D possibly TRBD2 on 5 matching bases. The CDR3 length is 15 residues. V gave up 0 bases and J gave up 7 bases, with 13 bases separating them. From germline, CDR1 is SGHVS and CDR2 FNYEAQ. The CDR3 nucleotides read TGTGCCAGCAGCTTAGCTTTCTCCCGCGGGAATGAGCAGTTCTTC. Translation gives CASSLAFSRGNEQFF.

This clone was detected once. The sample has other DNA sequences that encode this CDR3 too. The CDR3 DNA sequence: TGTGCCAGCAGTTTACAGGGTCCGATGGAGACCCAGTACTTC. Its protein is CASSLQGPMETQYF. The rearrangement uses TRBV28 and TRBJ2-5, with D tentatively TRBD1 (5 bases). The germline V and J ends were trimmed by 2 bases and 5 bases, with 12 bases remaining between them. CDR3 length: 14 residues. CDR1 is MDHEN, CDR2 SYDVKM, per germline.

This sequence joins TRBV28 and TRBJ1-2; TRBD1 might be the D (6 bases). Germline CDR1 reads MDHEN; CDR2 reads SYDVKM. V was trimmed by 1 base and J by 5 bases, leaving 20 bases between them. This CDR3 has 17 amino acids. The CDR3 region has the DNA TGTGCCAGCAGTTTATCCCCCCGACAGGACCCAAGATATGGCTACACCTTC. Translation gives CASSLSPRQDPRYGYTF.

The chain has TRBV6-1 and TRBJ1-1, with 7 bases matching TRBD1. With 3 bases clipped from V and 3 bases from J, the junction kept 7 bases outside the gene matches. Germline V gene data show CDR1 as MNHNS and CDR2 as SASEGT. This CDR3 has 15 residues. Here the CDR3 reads CASSDYRGYDTEAFF. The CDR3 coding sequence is TGTGCCAGCAGTGATTACAGGGGATATGACACTGAAGCTTTCTTT.

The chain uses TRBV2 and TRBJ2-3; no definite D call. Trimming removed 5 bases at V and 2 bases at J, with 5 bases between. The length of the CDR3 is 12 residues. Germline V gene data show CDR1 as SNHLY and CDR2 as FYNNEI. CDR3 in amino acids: CASSPATDTQYF. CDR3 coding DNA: TGTGCCAGCAGTCCTGCCACAGATACGCAGTATTTT.